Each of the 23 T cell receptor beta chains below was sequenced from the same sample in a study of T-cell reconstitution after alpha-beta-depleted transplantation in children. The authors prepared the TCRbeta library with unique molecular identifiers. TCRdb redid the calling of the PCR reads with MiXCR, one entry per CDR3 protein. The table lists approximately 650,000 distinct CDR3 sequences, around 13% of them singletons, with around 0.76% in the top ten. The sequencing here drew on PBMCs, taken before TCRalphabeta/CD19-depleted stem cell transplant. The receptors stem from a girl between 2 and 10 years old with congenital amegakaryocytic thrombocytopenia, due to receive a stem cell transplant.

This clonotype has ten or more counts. The CDR3 coding sequence is TGCGCCAGCAGCTTGGGCGACAGGACTGAAGCTTTCTTT. Its protein is CASSLGDRTEAFF. This sequence joins TRBV5-1 and TRBJ1-1; D is possibly TRBD1 (6 bases). The germline gives CDR1 SGHRS, CDR2 YFSETQ. The CDR3 is made up of 13 amino acids. Trimming took 0 bases from V and 5 from J, leaving 8 bases between them.

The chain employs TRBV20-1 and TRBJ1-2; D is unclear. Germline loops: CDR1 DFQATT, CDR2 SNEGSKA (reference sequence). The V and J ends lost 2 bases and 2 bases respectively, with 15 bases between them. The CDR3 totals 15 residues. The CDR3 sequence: CSARNTFLSNYGYTF. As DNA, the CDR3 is TGCAGTGCTAGAAATACTTTTCTCAGCAACTATGGCTACACCTTC.

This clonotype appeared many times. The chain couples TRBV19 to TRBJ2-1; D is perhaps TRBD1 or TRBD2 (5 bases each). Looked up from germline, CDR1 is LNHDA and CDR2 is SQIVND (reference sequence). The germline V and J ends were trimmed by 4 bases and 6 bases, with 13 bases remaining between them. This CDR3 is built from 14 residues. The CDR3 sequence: CASSTTGGSNEQFF. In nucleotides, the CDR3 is TGTGCCAGTAGTACTACAGGAGGAAGCAATGAGCAGTTCTTC.

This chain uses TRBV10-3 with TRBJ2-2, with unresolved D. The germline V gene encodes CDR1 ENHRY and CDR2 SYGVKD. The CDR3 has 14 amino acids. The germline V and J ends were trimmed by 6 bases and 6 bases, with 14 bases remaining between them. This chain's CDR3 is CAISYPNRAGELFF. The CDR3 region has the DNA TGTGCCATCAGCTACCCCAATAGGGCCGGGGAGCTGTTTTTT.

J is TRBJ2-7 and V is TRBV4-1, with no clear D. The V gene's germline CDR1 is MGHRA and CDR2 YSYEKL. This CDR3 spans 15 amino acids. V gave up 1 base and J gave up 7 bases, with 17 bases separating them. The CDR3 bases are TGCGCCAGCAGCCAAGGGGAAGACTTTGGGTGGGAGCAGTACTTC. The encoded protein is CASSQGEDFGWEQYF.

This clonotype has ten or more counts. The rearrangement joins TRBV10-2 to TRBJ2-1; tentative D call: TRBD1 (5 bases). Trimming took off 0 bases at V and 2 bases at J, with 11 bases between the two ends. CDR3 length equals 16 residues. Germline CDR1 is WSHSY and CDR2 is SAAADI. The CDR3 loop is CASSESPLGAYNEQFF. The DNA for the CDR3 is TGCGCCAGCAGTGAGTCGCCTCTAGGGGCCTACAATGAGCAGTTCTTC.

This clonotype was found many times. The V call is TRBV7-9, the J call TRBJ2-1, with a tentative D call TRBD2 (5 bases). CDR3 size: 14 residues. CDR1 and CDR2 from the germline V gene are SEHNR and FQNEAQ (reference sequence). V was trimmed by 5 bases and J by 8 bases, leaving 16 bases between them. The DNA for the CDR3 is TGTGCCAGCAGCCTCAGGACTGATCACGATGAGCAGTTCTTC. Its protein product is CASSLRTDHDEQFF.

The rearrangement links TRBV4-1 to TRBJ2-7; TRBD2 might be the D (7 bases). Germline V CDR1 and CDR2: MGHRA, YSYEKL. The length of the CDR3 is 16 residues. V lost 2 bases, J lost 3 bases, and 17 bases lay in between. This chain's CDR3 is CASSQSVLRGGYEQYF. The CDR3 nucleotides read TGCGCCAGCAGCCAATCAGTTCTGAGGGGGGGCTACGAGCAGTACTTC.

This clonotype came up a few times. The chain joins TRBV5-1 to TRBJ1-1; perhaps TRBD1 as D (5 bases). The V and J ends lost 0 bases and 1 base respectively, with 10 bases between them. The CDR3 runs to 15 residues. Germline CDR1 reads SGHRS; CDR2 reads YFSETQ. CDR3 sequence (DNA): TGCGCCAGCAGCTTGGGGGAGACAGAGAACACTGAAGCTTTCTTT. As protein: CASSLGETENTEAFF. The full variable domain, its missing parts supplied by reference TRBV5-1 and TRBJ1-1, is KAGVTQTPRYLIKTRGQQVTLSCSPISGHRSVSWYQQTPGQGLQFLFEYFSETQRNKGNFPGRFSGRQFSNSRSEMNVSTLELGDSALYLCASSLGETENTEAFFGQGTRLTVV.

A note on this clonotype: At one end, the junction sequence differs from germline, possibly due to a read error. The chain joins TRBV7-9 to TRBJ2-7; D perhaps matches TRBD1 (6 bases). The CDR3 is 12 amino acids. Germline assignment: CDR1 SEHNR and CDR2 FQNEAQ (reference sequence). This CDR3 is CASSLGPSGENF. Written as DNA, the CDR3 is TGTGCCAGCAGCTTAGGACCCTCAGGGGAAAACTTC. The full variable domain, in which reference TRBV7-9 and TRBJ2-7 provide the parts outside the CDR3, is DTGVSQNPRHKITKRGQNVTFRCDPISEHNRLYWYRQTLGQGPEFLTYFQNEAQLEKSRLLSDRFSAERPKGSFSTLEIQRTEQGDSAMYLCASSLGPSGENFGPGTRLTVT.

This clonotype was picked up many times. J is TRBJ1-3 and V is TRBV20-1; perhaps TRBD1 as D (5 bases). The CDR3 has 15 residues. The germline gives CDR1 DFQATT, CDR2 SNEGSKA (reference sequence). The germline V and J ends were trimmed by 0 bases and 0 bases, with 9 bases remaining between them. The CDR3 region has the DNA TGCAGTGCTAGAGACCTGGGGCGCTCTGGAAACACCATATATTTT. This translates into CSARDLGRSGNTIYF.

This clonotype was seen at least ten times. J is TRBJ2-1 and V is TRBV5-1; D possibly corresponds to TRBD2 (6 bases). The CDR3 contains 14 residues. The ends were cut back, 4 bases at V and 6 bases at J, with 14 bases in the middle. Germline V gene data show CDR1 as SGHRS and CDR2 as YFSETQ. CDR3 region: CASSPGEVSNEQFF. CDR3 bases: TGCGCCAGCAGCCCGGGGGAGGTTTCCAATGAGCAGTTCTTC.

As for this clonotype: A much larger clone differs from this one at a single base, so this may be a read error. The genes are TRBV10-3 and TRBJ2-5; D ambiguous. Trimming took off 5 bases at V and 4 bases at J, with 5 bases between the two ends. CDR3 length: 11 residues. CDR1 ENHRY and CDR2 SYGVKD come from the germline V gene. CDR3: CAISWGETQYF. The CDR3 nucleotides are TGTGCCATCAGTTGGGGAGAGACCCAGTACTTC.

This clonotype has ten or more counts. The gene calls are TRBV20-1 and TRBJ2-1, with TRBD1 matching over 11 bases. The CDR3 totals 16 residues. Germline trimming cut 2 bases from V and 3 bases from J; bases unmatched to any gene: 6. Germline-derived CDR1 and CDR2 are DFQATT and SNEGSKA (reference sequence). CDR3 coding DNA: TGCAGTGCTAGACTGGACAGGGGGCCTCGCTACAATGAGCAGTTCTTC. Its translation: CSARLDRGPRYNEQFF.

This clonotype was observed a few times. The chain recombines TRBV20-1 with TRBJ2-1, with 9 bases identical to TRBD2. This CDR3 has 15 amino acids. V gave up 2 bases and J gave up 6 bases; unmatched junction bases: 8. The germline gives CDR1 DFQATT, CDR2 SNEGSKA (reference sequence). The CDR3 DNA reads TGCAGTGCTAGAACAGGGGCGGGAGGGATCAATGAGCAGTTCTTC. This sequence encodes CSARTGAGGINEQFF.

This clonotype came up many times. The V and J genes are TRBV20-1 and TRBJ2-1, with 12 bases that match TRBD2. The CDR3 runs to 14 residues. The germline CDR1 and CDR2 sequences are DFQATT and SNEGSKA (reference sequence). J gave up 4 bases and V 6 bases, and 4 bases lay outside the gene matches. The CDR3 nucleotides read TGCAGTGCCTATGGACTAGCGGGGTACAATGAGCAGTTCTTC. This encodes CSAYGLAGYNEQFF.

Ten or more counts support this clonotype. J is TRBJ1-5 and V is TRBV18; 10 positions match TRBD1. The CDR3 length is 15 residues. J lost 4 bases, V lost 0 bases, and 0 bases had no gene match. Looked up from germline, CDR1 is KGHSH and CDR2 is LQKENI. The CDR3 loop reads CASSPPGQGNQPQHF. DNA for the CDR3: TGTGCCAGCTCACCACCGGGACAGGGGAATCAGCCCCAGCATTTT.

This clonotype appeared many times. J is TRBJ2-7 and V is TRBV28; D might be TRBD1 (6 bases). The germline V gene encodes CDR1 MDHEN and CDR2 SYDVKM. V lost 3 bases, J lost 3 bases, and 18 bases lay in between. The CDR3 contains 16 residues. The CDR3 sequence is CASSFRGKGQGYEQYF. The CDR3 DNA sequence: TGTGCCAGCAGTTTCCGGGGCAAGGGACAAGGCTACGAGCAGTACTTC.

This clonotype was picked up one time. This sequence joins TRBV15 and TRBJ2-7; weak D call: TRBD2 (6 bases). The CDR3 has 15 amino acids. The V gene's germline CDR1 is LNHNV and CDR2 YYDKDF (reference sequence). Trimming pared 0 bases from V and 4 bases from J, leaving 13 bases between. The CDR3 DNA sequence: TGTGCCACCAGCAGAGATCGGGGGTTCGGGTACGAGCAGTACTTC. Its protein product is CATSRDRGFGYEQYF. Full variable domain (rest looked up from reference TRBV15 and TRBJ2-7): DAMVIQNPRYQVTQFGKPVTLSCSQTLNHNVMYWYQQKSSQAPKLLFHYYDKDFNNEADTPDNFQSRRPNTSFCFLDIRSPGLGDTAMYLCATSRDRGFGYEQYFGPGTRLTVT.

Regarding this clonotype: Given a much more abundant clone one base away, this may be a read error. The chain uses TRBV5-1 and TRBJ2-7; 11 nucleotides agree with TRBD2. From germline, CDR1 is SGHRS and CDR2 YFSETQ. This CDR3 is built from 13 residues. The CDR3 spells CACSLAGGWEQYF. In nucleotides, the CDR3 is TGCGCCTGCAGCTTAGCGGGAGGGTGGGAGCAGTACTTC.

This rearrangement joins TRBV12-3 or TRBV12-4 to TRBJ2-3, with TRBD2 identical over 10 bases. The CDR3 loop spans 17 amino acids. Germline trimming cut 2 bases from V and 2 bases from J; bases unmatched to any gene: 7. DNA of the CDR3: TGTGCCAGCAGTTTACGTCTAGCGGGAGTTAACACAGATACGCAGTATTTT. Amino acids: CASSLRLAGVNTDTQYF.

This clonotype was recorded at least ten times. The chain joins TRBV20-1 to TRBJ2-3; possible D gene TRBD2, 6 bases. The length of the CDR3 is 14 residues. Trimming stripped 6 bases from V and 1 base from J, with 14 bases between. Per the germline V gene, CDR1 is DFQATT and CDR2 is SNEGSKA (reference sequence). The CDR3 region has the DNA TGCAGTGCCCGACGAGCGGGCGGCACAGATACGCAGTATTTT. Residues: CSARRAGGTDTQYF.

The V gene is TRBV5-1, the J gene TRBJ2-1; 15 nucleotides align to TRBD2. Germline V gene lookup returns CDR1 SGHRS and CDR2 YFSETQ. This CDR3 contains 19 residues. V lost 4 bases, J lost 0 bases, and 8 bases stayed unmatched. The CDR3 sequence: CASSPRTSGRARSYNEQFF. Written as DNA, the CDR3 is TGCGCCAGCAGCCCCCGGACTAGCGGGAGGGCCCGCTCCTACAATGAGCAGTTCTTC.